This T cell receptor beta chain was identified during a study of blood T cell repertoires in COVID-19 (dated by TCRdb to the early 2020s). Background for the entire study: The collaborator samples originated in the United States, Italy and Spain and spanned the acute and convalescent phases of COVID-19. The material from the prospective study consisted of cDNA or gDNA derived from T cells, B-cell-depleted T cells, or PBMCs. Subjects who had been exposed to COVID-19, were actively infected with it, or had recovered from it provided the deeply sampled blood TCRbeta repertoires that made up the dataset. The sample metadata nearly always contained a de-identified subject ID, COVID-19 status, age in years and sex. The repertoires were made available in a free public database intended to serve as a resource for research on the immune response to SARS-CoV-2. The samples were drawn from the first 160 participants of the ongoing ImmuneRACE study and from 1,254 subjects provided by 6 global collaborators. Where HLA class I and class II types were available, the types were taken from metadata supplied by the sample provider, not from assay-based typing.

Findings and caveats that apply to the study as a whole: The quantity of clinical and demographic metadata differed by source and by participant and was supplied without curation.

The CDR3 contains 13 residues, cysteine and phenylalanine counted. Left in the record is the CDR3 DNA by itself, 39 bases read in frame from the first base. Sequences ENHRY (CDR1) and SYGVKD (CDR2) are obtained from the germline V gene. V has 6 bases trimmed and J has 1 base trimmed; junction bases matching no gene number 2. TCRbeta CDR3 regions were amplified from genomic DNA by means of the immunoSEQ Assay, a bias-controlled multiplex PCR. In the paper's pipeline: The number of nucleated cells in each sample was estimated by amplification of reference gene primers within the assay. To quantify the absolute abundance of each unique TCRbeta CDR3 rearrangement, sequence reads were collapsed and filtered. For each sample, productive Simpson clonality was calculated as the square root of Simpson's diversity index across productive rearrangements. Sourced from immuneACCESS, this table was stored by TCRdb with only in-frame sequences that have V and J called. A share of the clones is absent; for the studies checked, an unresolved V gene accounts for under half, and the remainder has no known explanation. V, J and clone size are taken as reported in that table, and D and trimming were inferred from the DNA itself. This sample holds some 100,000 clones; approximately 80% were observed only once. About 7% of the sample is in the top ten clones.

Whole blood was collected in K2EDTA tubes by collaborating institutions according to the institutions' own protocols. Collaborator samples were shipped for TCRbeta analysis as frozen whole blood, isolated PBMCs, or DNA extracted from either sample type. In regard to this clone: The target of this receptor is not known. Base qualities are missing; no much larger clone stands one base away.

The sequenced material came from peripheral blood. The source of this sequence is a woman aged 50 to 60 with acute or convalescent COVID-19. The sequence is built from TRBV10-3 and TRBJ1-1; the central 7 bases match TRBD1. Here is the DNA: TGTGCCATCAGCCGACAGGGGAACACTGAAGCTTTCTTT. This gives the protein CAISRQGNTEAFF.